This entry describes one TCR beta chain. Original processing methods: Quantification of nucleated cells was approximated via reference gene primer amplification. Sequencing was performed with immunoSEQ multiplex PCR; in TCRdb, only in-frame clones are kept and a portion is missing. V and J calls and clone size are given by that table; D and trimming were obtained from the DNA. The sample lists some 300,000 clones, nearly 90% seen once, with 4% to 5.5% in the top ten. Participants were aged about 18 to 89 years from around 24 US areas. The CDR3 is 15 amino acids. This sample stems from a study of blood T cell repertoires in COVID-19. On the study more broadly: PBMCs, B-cell-depleted T cells, or T cells were the source of the cDNA or gDNA that made up the material.

This TCR was recovered from a woman between 18 and 29 years old with acute COVID-19. The chain links TRBV12-2 to TRBJ1-2; the D call of TRBD1 is as the table states it, not checked on the DNA. TRBV12-2 is a pseudogene segment. Sequenced: PBMCs or T cells enriched from blood (not recorded which). CDR3 nucleotides: TGTGCAAGTCGCTTACCGGAACAGGGGGCTTGTGGCTACACCTTC. Residues: CASRLPEQGACGYTF.